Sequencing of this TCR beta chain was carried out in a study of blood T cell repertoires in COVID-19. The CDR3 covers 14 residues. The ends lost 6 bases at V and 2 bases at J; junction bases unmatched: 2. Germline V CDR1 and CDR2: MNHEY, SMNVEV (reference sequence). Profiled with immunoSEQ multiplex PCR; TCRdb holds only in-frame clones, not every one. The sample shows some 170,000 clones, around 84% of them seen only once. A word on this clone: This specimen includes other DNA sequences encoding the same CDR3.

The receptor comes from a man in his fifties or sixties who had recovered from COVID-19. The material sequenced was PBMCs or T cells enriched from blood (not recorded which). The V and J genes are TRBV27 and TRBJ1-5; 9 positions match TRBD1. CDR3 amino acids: CASSRTGGNQPQHF. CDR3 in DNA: TGTGCCAGCAGCCGGACAGGGGGCAATCAGCCCCAGCATTTT.